This TCR beta chain was sequenced for a study of technical replicates of blood from several donors. CDR3 length equals 16 residues. Germline loops: CDR1 SGHNT, CDR2 YYREEE (reference sequence). The ends lost 4 bases at V and 6 bases at J; junction bases unmatched: 11. Profiling relied on immunoSEQ multiplex PCR, and the TCRdb table lists in-frame clones only, not all of them. Of approximately 97,000 clones listed, roughly 95% are singletons. The V and J genes are TRBV5-4 and TRBJ2-4; TRBD2 agrees at 9 bases. The specimen sequenced was T cells isolated from PBMCs. The TCR originated in a human donor in good health. The CDR3 nucleotides are TGTGCCAGCAGCACGATAGCGGGAGAATCTAGAAACATTCAGTACTTC. This sequence encodes CASSTIAGESRNIQYF.